These T cell receptor beta chains were read from a single sample in a study of cytomegalovirus exposure and HLA in healthy donors. The data were produced by immunoSEQ multiplex PCR, yet TCRdb's version contains in-frame clones alone and is incomplete. This sample has about 140,000 clones; around 80% occur once, and the top ten carry 3.2%. Sequencing was done on a sample of PBMCs. These receptors were taken from a man between 18 and 29 years old in good health and CMV-seropositive. Both conserved end residues are part of each CDR3. Fields, in order: D gene, J gene, V gene, clone size, CDR3 DNA, CDR3 protein. A D gene is named only where the DNA matches it firmly. The listing skips clone size in some rows; elsewhere it reads once, few, many or a size class.

d_gene: TRBD1; j_gene: TRBJ2-7; v_gene: TRBV28; abundance: once; CDR3nt: TGTGCCAGCAGCCTCCCGGGGACAGGCTACGAGCAGTACTTC; CDR3aa: CASSLPGTGYEQYF
d_gene: TRBD2; j_gene: TRBJ2-7; v_gene: TRBV14; abundance: -; CDR3nt: TGTGCCAGCAGCCCCTTCTTTAGCGGGGGTACCCACGAGCAGTACTTC; CDR3aa: CASSPFFSGGTHEQYF
d_gene: TRBD1; j_gene: TRBJ1-4; v_gene: TRBV28; abundance: -; CDR3nt: TGTGCCAGCAGTTTACTGTCAGGGGGCCAGGAAAAACTGTTTTTT; CDR3aa: CASSLLSGGQEKLFF
d_gene: -; j_gene: TRBJ1-4; v_gene: TRBV28; abundance: -; CDR3nt: TGTGCCAGCAGTTTATGGAGGTCCCCACTGTTTTTT; CDR3aa: CASSLWRSPLFF
d_gene: -; j_gene: TRBJ1-1; v_gene: TRBV10-1; abundance: -; CDR3nt: TGCGCCAGCAGCCCCAACGGGGGTATGAACACTGAAGCTTTCTTT; CDR3aa: CASSPNGGMNTEAFF
d_gene: -; j_gene: TRBJ1-1; v_gene: TRBV6-5; abundance: -; CDR3nt: TGTGCCGCTTTCGGAGGGACCACTGAAGCTTTCTTT; CDR3aa: CAAFGGTTEAFF
d_gene: -; j_gene: TRBJ1-2; v_gene: TRBV27; abundance: -; CDR3nt: TGTGCCAGCGGTTTTAGGAGCGCTAACTATGGCTACACCTTC; CDR3aa: CASGFRSANYGYTF
d_gene: TRBD2; j_gene: TRBJ2-5; v_gene: TRBV4-2; abundance: -; CDR3nt: TGTGCCAGCAGCCAGAGCGGCGGGAGGCAAGAGACCCAGTACTTC; CDR3aa: CASSQSGGRQETQYF
d_gene: -; j_gene: TRBJ1-2; v_gene: TRBV28; abundance: -; CDR3nt: TGTGCCGCAGGGGTCCTGAACTATGGCTACACCTTC; CDR3aa: CAAGVLNYGYTF
d_gene: TRBD2; j_gene: TRBJ2-1; v_gene: TRBV29-1; abundance: -; CDR3nt: TGCAGCGCCGATTCCGGGACTAGCGGGAGGCCCCCCTACAATGAGCAGTTCTTC; CDR3aa: CSADSGTSGRPPYNEQFF
d_gene: TRBD1; j_gene: TRBJ1-5; v_gene: TRBV28; abundance: -; CDR3nt: TGTGCCAGCAGCCAACTGGGACAGGGACCCAATCAGCCCCAGCATTTT; CDR3aa: CASSQLGQGPNQPQHF
d_gene: TRBD2; j_gene: TRBJ2-3; v_gene: TRBV4-2; abundance: once; CDR3nt: TGTGCCAGCAGCCAAGATTGGATAGGTGGGGACTACACAGATACGCAGTATTTT; CDR3aa: CASSQDWIGGDYTDTQYF
d_gene: -; j_gene: TRBJ1-1; v_gene: TRBV29-1; abundance: -; CDR3nt: TGCAGCGCACAGACGGCGAACACTGAAGCTTTCTTT; CDR3aa: CSAQTANTEAFF
d_gene: -; j_gene: TRBJ2-5; v_gene: TRBV28; abundance: -; CDR3nt: TGTGCCAGCAGTCTCAGCGGAAGCCAAGAGACCCAGTACTTC; CDR3aa: CASSLSGSQETQYF
d_gene: TRBD2; j_gene: TRBJ2-1; v_gene: TRBV19; abundance: once; CDR3nt: TGTGCCAGTAGTATGTATTCTGGCGGGAGCATCTACAATGAGCAGTTCTTC; CDR3aa: CASSMYSGGSIYNEQFF
d_gene: -; j_gene: TRBJ1-5; v_gene: TRBV7-9; abundance: -; CDR3nt: TGTGCCAGCAGCTTAGATGACTGGGATCAGCCCCAGCATTTT; CDR3aa: CASSLDDWDQPQHF
d_gene: -; j_gene: TRBJ1-1; v_gene: TRBV25-1; abundance: few; CDR3nt: TGTGCCAGCAGTGTCACAGGGAACACTGAAGCTTTCTTT; CDR3aa: CASSVTGNTEAFF
d_gene: TRBD1; j_gene: TRBJ1-5; v_gene: TRBV7-3; abundance: -; CDR3nt: TGTGCCAGCAGCCGGGACAGGGATCAGCCCCAGCATTTT; CDR3aa: CASSRDRDQPQHF
d_gene: TRBD2; j_gene: TRBJ2-1; v_gene: TRBV5-4; abundance: -; CDR3nt: TGTGCCAGCAGCTTGGGTTTCCGTGGGACTAGCGGGATGAATGAGCAGTTCTTC; CDR3aa: CASSLGFRGTSGMNEQFF
d_gene: -; j_gene: TRBJ1-1; v_gene: TRBV6-5; abundance: -; CDR3nt: TGTGCCAGCAGTTACTCGAGCGGGGCGGACACTGAAGCTTTCTTT; CDR3aa: CASSYSSGADTEAFF
d_gene: -; j_gene: TRBJ2-7; v_gene: TRBV6-5; abundance: -; CDR3nt: TGTGCCAGCAGTTACGACTGGCGAGGGTCCTACGAGCAGTACTTC; CDR3aa: CASSYDWRGSYEQYF
d_gene: -; j_gene: TRBJ1-4; v_gene: TRBV19; abundance: few; CDR3nt: TGTGCCAGTAGTGTCCCGACAGTGAATGAAAAACTGTTTTTT; CDR3aa: CASSVPTVNEKLFF
d_gene: -; j_gene: TRBJ2-3; v_gene: TRBV27; abundance: -; CDR3nt: TGTGCCAGCAGCTCGCCCCAGGTTAGCACAGATACGCAGTATTTT; CDR3aa: CASSSPQVSTDTQYF
d_gene: TRBD1; j_gene: TRBJ1-1; v_gene: TRBV6-6; abundance: -; CDR3nt: TGTGCCAGCTGGACAGGGTCCACTGAAGCTTTCTTT; CDR3aa: CASWTGSTEAFF
d_gene: -; j_gene: TRBJ2-3; v_gene: TRBV20-1; abundance: -; CDR3nt: TGCAGTGCCGGCACAGATACGCAGTATTTT; CDR3aa: CSAGTDTQYF
d_gene: -; j_gene: TRBJ1-5; v_gene: TRBV19; abundance: -; CDR3nt: TGTGCCAGTAGTTCAGGGAATAGCAATCAGCCCCAGCATTTT; CDR3aa: CASSSGNSNQPQHF
d_gene: -; j_gene: TRBJ2-7; v_gene: TRBV21-1; abundance: -; CDR3nt: TGTGCCAGCAGCAAGAAAATGGGACTGCTCCATATCGAGCAGTACTTC; CDR3aa: CASSKKMGLLHIEQYF
d_gene: -; j_gene: TRBJ1-1; v_gene: TRBV28; abundance: -; CDR3nt: TGTGCCAGCAGCAGGAACACTGAAGCTTTCTTT; CDR3aa: CASSRNTEAFF
d_gene: TRBD2; j_gene: TRBJ2-7; v_gene: TRBV28; abundance: once; CDR3nt: TGTGCCAGCAGAGCGCTAGCGGGAGGGAGGAGCGAGCAGTACTTC; CDR3aa: CASRALAGGRSEQYF
d_gene: TRBD2; j_gene: TRBJ2-3; v_gene: TRBV15; abundance: -; CDR3nt: TGTGCCACCAAGCTAGGGACTACCCATGACCCAGATACGCAGTATTTT; CDR3aa: CATKLGTTHDPDTQYF
d_gene: TRBD1; j_gene: TRBJ1-2; v_gene: TRBV4-1; abundance: -; CDR3nt: TGCGCCAGCAGCCAAGACTGGGACAGCCCTAACTATGGCTACACCTTC; CDR3aa: CASSQDWDSPNYGYTF
d_gene: -; j_gene: TRBJ2-1; v_gene: TRBV15; abundance: -; CDR3nt: TGTGCCACCAGCAGAGACAACCGCTACTTCCACAATGAGCAGTTCTTC; CDR3aa: CATSRDNRYFHNEQFF
d_gene: -; j_gene: TRBJ2-1; v_gene: TRBV5-4; abundance: -; CDR3nt: TGTGCCAGCAGCTTGCCCTCGGCTCCTGAGCGGTTCTTC; CDR3aa: CASSLPSAPERFF
d_gene: TRBD2; j_gene: TRBJ2-7; v_gene: TRBV30; abundance: -; CDR3nt: TGTGCCTGGGCTCTCAGCGGGAAAGGCTACGAACAGTACTTC; CDR3aa: CAWALSGKGYEQYF
d_gene: -; j_gene: TRBJ2-7; v_gene: TRBV7-9; abundance: once; CDR3nt: TGTGCCAGCAGCTTTACTGCGGGACCCAGCTCCTACGAGCAGTACTTC; CDR3aa: CASSFTAGPSSYEQYF
d_gene: TRBD2; j_gene: TRBJ2-3; v_gene: TRBV15; abundance: -; CDR3nt: TGTGCCACCAGCAAAGGACCGACTAGCGGGAGGGAAACGCAGTATTTT; CDR3aa: CATSKGPTSGRETQYF
d_gene: -; j_gene: TRBJ1-1; v_gene: TRBV4-2; abundance: -; CDR3nt: TGTGCCAGCAGCCAAGTTTCCAGACGGGGGGTGAACACTGAAGCTTTCTTT; CDR3aa: CASSQVSRRGVNTEAFF
d_gene: TRBD1; j_gene: TRBJ1-1; v_gene: TRBV25-1; abundance: few; CDR3nt: TGTGCCAGCAGCCTACAGGGGTTAGAATCTTTCTTT; CDR3aa: CASSLQGLESFF
d_gene: TRBD1; j_gene: TRBJ1-4; v_gene: TRBV5-1; abundance: -; CDR3nt: TGCGCCAGCAGTTCCGACAGGGATGGAGTTGGGGATGAAAAACTGTTTTTT; CDR3aa: CASSSDRDGVGDEKLFF
d_gene: -; j_gene: TRBJ2-7; v_gene: TRBV7-8; abundance: -; CDR3nt: TGTGCCAGCAGCACGAGACTAAACACCTACGAGCAGTACTTC; CDR3aa: CASSTRLNTYEQYF
d_gene: TRBD2; j_gene: TRBJ2-7; v_gene: TRBV4-2; abundance: -; CDR3nt: TGTGCCAGCAGCCCCAGAACTAGCGGGGCCACCTACGAGCAGTACTTC; CDR3aa: CASSPRTSGATYEQYF
d_gene: -; j_gene: TRBJ2-7; v_gene: TRBV19; abundance: once; CDR3nt: TGTGCCAGTAGTCCCCAGGGGCCCTACGAGCAGTACTTC; CDR3aa: CASSPQGPYEQYF
d_gene: -; j_gene: TRBJ2-3; v_gene: TRBV6-4; abundance: -; CDR3nt: TGTGCCAGCAGTGTTCAGCGGAGCACAGATACGCAGTATTTT; CDR3aa: CASSVQRSTDTQYF
d_gene: -; j_gene: TRBJ1-2; v_gene: TRBV28; abundance: -; CDR3nt: TGTGCCAGCAGTTTAGAACAGACGAACCATGGCTACACCTTC; CDR3aa: CASSLEQTNHGYTF
d_gene: -; j_gene: TRBJ2-5; v_gene: TRBV7-7; abundance: -; CDR3nt: TGTGCTAGCAGCTTTTCACTAGCAGGAGAGACCCAGTACTTC; CDR3aa: CASSFSLAGETQYF
d_gene: -; j_gene: TRBJ1-1; v_gene: TRBV7-3; abundance: few; CDR3nt: TGTGCCAGCAGCTTAAATGGGGGCGCGGGCACTGAAGCTTTCTTT; CDR3aa: CASSLNGGAGTEAFF
d_gene: -; j_gene: TRBJ2-1; v_gene: TRBV11-2; abundance: once; CDR3nt: TGTGCCAGCAGCTCCCTACGGTCCTACAATGAGCAGTTCTTC; CDR3aa: CASSSLRSYNEQFF
d_gene: TRBD1; j_gene: TRBJ1-4; v_gene: TRBV27; abundance: -; CDR3nt: TGTGCCAGCAGTTTAGGCCCTGGACAGGGGGCCGGGGGTGAAAAACTGTTTTTT; CDR3aa: CASSLGPGQGAGGEKLFF
d_gene: -; j_gene: TRBJ1-1; v_gene: TRBV19; abundance: few; CDR3nt: TGTGCCAGTAGTATAGGAGGCGTGAACACTGAAGCTTTCTTT; CDR3aa: CASSIGGVNTEAFF
d_gene: -; j_gene: TRBJ1-5; v_gene: TRBV28; abundance: -; CDR3nt: TGTGCCAGCAGTTGGGGCCCCAAGGGTCAGCCCCAGCATTTT; CDR3aa: CASSWGPKGQPQHF
d_gene: -; j_gene: TRBJ1-5; v_gene: TRBV5-6; abundance: -; CDR3nt: TGTGCCAGCAGCACCTCCCACGGGGGTCAGCCCCAGCATTTT; CDR3aa: CASSTSHGGQPQHF